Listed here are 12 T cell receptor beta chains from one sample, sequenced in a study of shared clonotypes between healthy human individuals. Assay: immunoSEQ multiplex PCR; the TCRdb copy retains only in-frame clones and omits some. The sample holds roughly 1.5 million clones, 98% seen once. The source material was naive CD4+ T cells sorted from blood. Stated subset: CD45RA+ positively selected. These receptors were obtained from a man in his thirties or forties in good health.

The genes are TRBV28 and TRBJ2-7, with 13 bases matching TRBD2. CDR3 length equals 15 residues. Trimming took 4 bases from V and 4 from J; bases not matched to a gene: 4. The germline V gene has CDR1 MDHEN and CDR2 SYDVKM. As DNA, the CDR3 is TGTGCCAGCAGTTCACTAGCGGGAGGGGAGTACGAGCAGTACTTC. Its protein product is CASSSLAGGEYEQYF. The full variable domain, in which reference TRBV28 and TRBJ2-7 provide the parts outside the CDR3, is DVKVTQSSRYLVKRTGEKVFLECVQDMDHENMFWYRQDPGLGLRLIYFSYDVKMKEKGDIPEGYSVSREKKERFSLILESASTNQTSMYLCASSSLAGGEYEQYFGPGTRLTVT.

The CDR3 DNA follows: TGTGCCAGCAGCCTGAGCGTTCAAGATACGCAGTATTTT. This gives the protein CASSLSVQDTQYF. The V call is TRBV7-7, the J call TRBJ2-3; no definite D call. The CDR3 covers 13 residues. Per germline, CDR1 SSHAT and CDR2 FNYEAQ (reference sequence). Trimming stripped 5 bases from V and 5 bases from J, with 11 bases between. The variable domain in full, completed from reference TRBV7-7 and TRBJ2-3, reads GAGVSQSPRYKVTKRGQDVTLRCDPISSHATLYWYQQALGQGPEFLTYFNYEAQPDKSGLPSDRFSAERPEGSISTLTIQRTEQRDSAMYRCASSLSVQDTQYFGPGTRLTVL.

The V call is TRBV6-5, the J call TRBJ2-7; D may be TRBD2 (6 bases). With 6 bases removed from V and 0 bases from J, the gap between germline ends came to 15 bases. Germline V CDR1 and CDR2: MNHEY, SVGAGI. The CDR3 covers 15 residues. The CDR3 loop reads CASSDLGLPSYEQYF. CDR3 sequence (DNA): TGTGCCAGCAGCGACTTGGGACTCCCCTCCTACGAGCAGTACTTC.

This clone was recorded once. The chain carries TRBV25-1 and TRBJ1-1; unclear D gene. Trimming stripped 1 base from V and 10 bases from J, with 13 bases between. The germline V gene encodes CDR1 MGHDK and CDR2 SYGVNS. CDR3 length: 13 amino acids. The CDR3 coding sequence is TGTGCCAGCAGTGAATCTCCCCCCAATCGAGCTTTCTTT. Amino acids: CASSESPPNRAFF.

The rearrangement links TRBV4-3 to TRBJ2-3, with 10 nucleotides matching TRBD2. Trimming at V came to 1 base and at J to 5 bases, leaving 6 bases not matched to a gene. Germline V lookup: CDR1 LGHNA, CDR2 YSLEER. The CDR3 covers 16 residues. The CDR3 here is CASSQVRASGRDTQYF. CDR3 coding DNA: TGCGCCAGCAGCCAAGTGAGGGCTAGCGGGAGAGATACGCAGTATTTT.

The CDR3 loop is CATREGVSGANVLTF. DNA for the CDR3: TGTGCCACCAGAGAGGGGGTAAGCGGGGCCAACGTCCTGACTTTC. The chain employs TRBV6-5 and TRBJ2-6; a weak D match, TRBD1 (6 bases). V lost 10 bases to trimming and J lost 4 bases, with 17 bases between them. The germline CDR1 and CDR2 sequences are MNHEY and SVGAGI. This CDR3 has 15 amino acids.

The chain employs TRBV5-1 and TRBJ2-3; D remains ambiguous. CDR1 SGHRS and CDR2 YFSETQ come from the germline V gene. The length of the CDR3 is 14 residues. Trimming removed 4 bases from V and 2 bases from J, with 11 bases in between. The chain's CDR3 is CASSRQQFTDTQYF. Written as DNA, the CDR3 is TGCGCCAGCAGCCGTCAGCAGTTCACAGATACGCAGTATTTT.

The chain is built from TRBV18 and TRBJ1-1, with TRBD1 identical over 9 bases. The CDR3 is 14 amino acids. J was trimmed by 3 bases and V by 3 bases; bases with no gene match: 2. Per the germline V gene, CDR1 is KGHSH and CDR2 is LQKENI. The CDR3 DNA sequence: TGTGCCAGCTCACCGGGACAGGGTCACACTGAAGCTTTCTTT. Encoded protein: CASSPGQGHTEAFF.

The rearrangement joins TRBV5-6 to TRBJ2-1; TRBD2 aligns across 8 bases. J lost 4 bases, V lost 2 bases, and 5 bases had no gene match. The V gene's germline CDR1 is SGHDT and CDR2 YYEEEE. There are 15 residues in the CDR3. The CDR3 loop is CASSLRSSGYNEQFF. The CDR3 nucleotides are TGTGCCAGCAGCTTACGTTCTAGCGGGTACAATGAGCAGTTCTTC.

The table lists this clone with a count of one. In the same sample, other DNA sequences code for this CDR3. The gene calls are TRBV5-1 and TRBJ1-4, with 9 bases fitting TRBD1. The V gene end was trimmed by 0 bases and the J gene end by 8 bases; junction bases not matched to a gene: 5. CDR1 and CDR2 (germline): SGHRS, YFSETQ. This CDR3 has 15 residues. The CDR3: CASSLAGTGLEKLFF. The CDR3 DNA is TGCGCCAGCAGCTTGGCGGGGACAGGGTTGGAAAAACTGTTTTTT.

CDR3 in amino acids: CASSFSRRDNSYEQYF. The CDR3 DNA reads TGTGCCAGCAGCTTCTCCCGCCGGGACAACTCCTACGAGCAGTACTTC. The gene calls are TRBV7-9 and TRBJ2-7; D is possibly TRBD1 (6 bases). From germline, CDR1 is SEHNR and CDR2 FQNEAQ (reference sequence). The CDR3 consists of 16 residues. Between the trimmed V and J ends, which lost 3 bases and 0 bases, there was a span of 15 bases.

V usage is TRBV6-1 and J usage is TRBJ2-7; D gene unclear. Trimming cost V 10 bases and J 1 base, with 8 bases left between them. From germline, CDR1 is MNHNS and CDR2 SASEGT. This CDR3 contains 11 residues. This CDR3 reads CATRISYEQYF. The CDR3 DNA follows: TGTGCCACTCGAATATCCTACGAGCAGTACTTC.